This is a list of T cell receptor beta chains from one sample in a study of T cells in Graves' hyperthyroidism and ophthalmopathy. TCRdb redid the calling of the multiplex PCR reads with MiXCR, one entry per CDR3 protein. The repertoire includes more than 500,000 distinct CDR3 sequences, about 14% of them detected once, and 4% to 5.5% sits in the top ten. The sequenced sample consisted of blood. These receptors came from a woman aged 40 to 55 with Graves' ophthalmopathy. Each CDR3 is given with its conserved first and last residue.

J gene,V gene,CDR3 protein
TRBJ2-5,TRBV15,CATSREAAEETQYF
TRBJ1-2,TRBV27,CASSPRTSPSYGYTF
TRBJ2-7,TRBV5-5,CASSYGAGTGSYEQYF
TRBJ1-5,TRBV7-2,CASSRSSNQPQHF
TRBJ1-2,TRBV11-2,CASSPGYPNYGYTF
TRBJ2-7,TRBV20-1,CSGAGTSTHEQYF
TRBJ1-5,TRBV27,CAILTGAGLGQPQHF
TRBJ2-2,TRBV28,CASSAFGQAWGGTNTGELFF
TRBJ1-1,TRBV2,CALGEGPAEAFF
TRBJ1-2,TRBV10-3,CAIRAGQGYGYTF
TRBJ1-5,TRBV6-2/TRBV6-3,CASSSTQQGARQPQHF
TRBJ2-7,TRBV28,CASGEGTYEQYF
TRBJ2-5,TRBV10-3,CAISESGGPPRETQYF
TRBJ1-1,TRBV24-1,CATRRTGGNTEAFF
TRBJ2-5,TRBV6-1,CAKTGGAETQYF
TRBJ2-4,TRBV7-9,CASSRLAGYLDIQYF
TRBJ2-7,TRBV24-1,CATSSGISSYEQYF
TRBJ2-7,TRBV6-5,CASSYSLRGLYEQYF
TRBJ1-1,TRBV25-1,CASSEPTSGGSTEAFF
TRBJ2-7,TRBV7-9,CASSPAEGPDFDEQYF
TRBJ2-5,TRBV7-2,CASSLTALAVQETQYF
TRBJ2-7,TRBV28,CASSFSGQIYEQYF
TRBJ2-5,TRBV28,CASSSSPVGETQYF
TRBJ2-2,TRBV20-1,CSARDRGVTGELFF
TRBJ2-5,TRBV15,CATSSVPGQQETQYF
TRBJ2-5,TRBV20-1,CSARDSRLRQETQYF
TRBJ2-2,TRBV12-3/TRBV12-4,CASREGVAELFF
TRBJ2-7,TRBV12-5,CAGGVGGDEQYF
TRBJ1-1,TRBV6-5,CASSYARGSEAFF
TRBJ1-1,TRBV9,CASSVEGKVSVTEAFF
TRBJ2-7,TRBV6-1,CASSGDYLREQYF
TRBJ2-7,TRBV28,CASSRLPFADEQYF
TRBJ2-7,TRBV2,CASNSPGQAAYEQYF
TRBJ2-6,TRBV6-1,CASSEATGANVLTF
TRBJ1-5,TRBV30,CAWSASHEGHSNQPQHF
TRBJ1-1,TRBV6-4,CASSDSSHSYLGGLNTEAFF
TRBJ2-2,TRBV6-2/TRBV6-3,CASSYSSPRELFF
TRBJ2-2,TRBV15,CATSRGQGTELFF
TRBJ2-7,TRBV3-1,CASSQGSGSANEQYF
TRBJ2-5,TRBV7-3,CASSSGTRQETQYF
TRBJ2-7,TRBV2,CASSTSGRATNYEQYF
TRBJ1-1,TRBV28,CASIPQGRVTEAFF
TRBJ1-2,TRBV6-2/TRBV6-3,CASSYSSGDPTPSYGYTF
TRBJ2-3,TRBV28,CASQSDGYTDTQYF
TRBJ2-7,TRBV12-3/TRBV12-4,CASSLAWGDEQYF
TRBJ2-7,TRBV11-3,CASSFPGQGLYEQYF
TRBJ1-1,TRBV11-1,CASSLVDLQGAGTEAFF
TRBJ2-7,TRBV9,CASSVGDRGYEQYF
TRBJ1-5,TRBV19,CASSPGQGSPPQHF
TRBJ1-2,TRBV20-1,CSAMSSGYTF
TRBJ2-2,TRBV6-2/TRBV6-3,CASSFYRDTGEPFF
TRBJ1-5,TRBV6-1,CASSGRQYRSNQPQHF
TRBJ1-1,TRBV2,CASGRGVEAFF
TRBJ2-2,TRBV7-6,CASSLMGNTGELFF
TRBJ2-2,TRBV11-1,CASSLALTGNTGELFF
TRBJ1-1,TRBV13,CASSLSGQQNTEAFF
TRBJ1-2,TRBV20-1,CSASRRAYGYTF
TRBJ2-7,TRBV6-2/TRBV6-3,CASSYSSTAHYYEQYF
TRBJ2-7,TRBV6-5,CASSYLGGEQYF
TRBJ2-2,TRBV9,CASSAWGGELFF